Listed below are T cell receptor beta chains from one sample, sequenced in a study of beta chain features in type 1 diabetes. Generated by immunoSEQ multiplex PCR, the TCRdb table keeps only in-frame clones and is missing some. Of 130,000 to 150,000 clones listed, 6.5% to 8.5% are singletons. Sequenced material: central memory CD4+ T cells from blood. All receptors derive from a woman in her twenties or thirties in good health. CDR3s include the opening cysteine and the closing phenylalanine or tryptophan. The D gene is left open where the match is weak. A row's size may be missing; if present it is once, few, many or a size class.

v_call: TRBV30
j_call: TRBJ2-7
clone_size: many
d_call: TRBD1
cdr3_nt: TGTGCCTGGGCACCTAACCGGGACAGCTACGAGCAGTACTTC
cdr3_aa: CAWAPNRDSYEQYF

v_call: TRBV7-3
j_call: TRBJ2-1
clone_size: .
d_call: TRBD2
cdr3_nt: TGTGCCAGCAGCCGCGGACTAGCGGCCTACAATGAGCAGTTCTTC
cdr3_aa: CASSRGLAAYNEQFF

v_call: TRBV11-3
j_call: TRBJ2-3
clone_size: .
d_call: .
cdr3_nt: TGTGCCAGCAGCTTAGGAGGTGCAGATACGCAGTATTTT
cdr3_aa: CASSLGGADTQYF

v_call: TRBV28
j_call: TRBJ1-2
clone_size: many
d_call: TRBD1
cdr3_nt: TGTGCCAGCAGCCGAGGGACAGGGAAGGGCTACACCTTC
cdr3_aa: CASSRGTGKGYTF

v_call: TRBV11-2
j_call: TRBJ2-7
clone_size: .
d_call: .
cdr3_nt: TGTGCCAGCAGCTTAGGGAGCTTCTCCTACGAGCAGTACTTC
cdr3_aa: CASSLGSFSYEQYF

v_call: TRBV11-2
j_call: TRBJ2-3
clone_size: few
d_call: .
cdr3_nt: TGTGCCAGCAGCCTATTGTCGGGCGGGACTAGCACAGATACGCAGTATTTT
cdr3_aa: CASSLLSGGTSTDTQYF

v_call: TRBV4-3
j_call: TRBJ2-7
clone_size: many
d_call: .
cdr3_nt: TGCGCCAGCAGCCAAGCCGTACCTGGCGGGGAGCAGTACTTC
cdr3_aa: CASSQAVPGGEQYF

v_call: TRBV30
j_call: TRBJ2-7
clone_size: few
d_call: TRBD1
cdr3_nt: TGTGCCTGGAGTTTGGTAACCGGGACAGGGGGAGAGCAGTACTTC
cdr3_aa: CAWSLVTGTGGEQYF

v_call: TRBV18
j_call: TRBJ1-1
clone_size: few
d_call: .
cdr3_nt: TGTGCCAGCTCCCCACAGTCGGGGAACACTGAAGCTTTCTTT
cdr3_aa: CASSPQSGNTEAFF

v_call: TRBV30
j_call: TRBJ2-3
clone_size: many
d_call: TRBD2
cdr3_nt: TGTGCCTGCCCACTGGGGGGGTCTTTTGATACGCAGTATTTT
cdr3_aa: CACPLGGSFDTQYF

v_call: TRBV30
j_call: TRBJ2-5
clone_size: .
d_call: .
cdr3_nt: TGTGCCTGGAGTAGAGGGCGAGAGACCCAGTACTTC
cdr3_aa: CAWSRGRETQYF

v_call: TRBV4-1
j_call: TRBJ2-3
clone_size: .
d_call: .
cdr3_nt: TGCGCCAGCAGCCAAGAACCGCCCGGACTCCACGGAGATACGCAGTATTTT
cdr3_aa: CASSQEPPGLHGDTQYF

v_call: TRBV7-2
j_call: TRBJ2-1
clone_size: few
d_call: TRBD2
cdr3_nt: TGTGCCAGCAGTCTCTGGGGTGGGACTAGCGGGAGAGTTGAGCAGTTCTTC
cdr3_aa: CASSLWGGTSGRVEQFF

v_call: TRBV6-1
j_call: TRBJ2-7
clone_size: few
d_call: .
cdr3_nt: TGTGCCAGCAGTGCTCAGGGCCCCCGCTCCTACGAGCAGTACTTC
cdr3_aa: CASSAQGPRSYEQYF

v_call: TRBV5-1
j_call: TRBJ2-5
clone_size: few
d_call: TRBD2
cdr3_nt: TGCGCCAGCAGCTTCACTAGCGGGAGCTTTGAGACCCAGTACTTC
cdr3_aa: CASSFTSGSFETQYF

v_call: TRBV7-9
j_call: TRBJ2-7
clone_size: .
d_call: .
cdr3_nt: TGTGCCAGCAGGGCGGGACTCCCATGGGACGAGCAGTACTTC
cdr3_aa: CASRAGLPWDEQYF

v_call: TRBV28
j_call: TRBJ2-7
clone_size: .
d_call: .
cdr3_nt: TGTGCCAGCCGCGGCCTCGGCTGGGAGCAGTACTTC
cdr3_aa: CASRGLGWEQYF

v_call: TRBV7-9
j_call: TRBJ2-1
clone_size: many
d_call: .
cdr3_nt: TGTGCCAGCAGCTTGGACGGGATCGGTGAGCAGTTCTTC
cdr3_aa: CASSLDGIGEQFF

v_call: TRBV7-6
j_call: TRBJ2-5
clone_size: .
d_call: .
cdr3_nt: TGTGCCAGCAGCTTAGATGAAGCTAGGTCCCAAGAAGCCAAAGAGACCCAGTACTTC
cdr3_aa: CASSLDEARSQEAKETQYF